The TCR beta chain under discussion was sequenced for a study of monozygotic twins with cystic fibrosis. The assay was immunoSEQ multiplex PCR, and TCRdb's table has in-frame clones only and misses some. This table holds tens of thousands of clones, roughly 84% found once. Trimming took off 0 bases at V and 14 bases at J, with 14 bases between the two ends. CDR1 and CDR2 (germline): PRHDT, FYEKMQ (reference sequence). The CDR3 totals 13 residues. This clonotype was sampled from a girl aged 2 to 10 with cystic fibrosis. Input material: blood. The chain has TRBV13 and TRBJ2-1, with D maybe TRBD2 (6 bases). Here the CDR3 reads CASSLGEGREEFF. CDR3 in DNA: TGTGCCAGCAGCTTAGGCGAGGGTAGGGAGGAGTTCTTC.